The next 25 T cell receptor beta chains were all read from a single sample in a study of early T cells in non-severe SARS-CoV-2 infection. MiXCR was run by TCRdb on the 5' RACE reads, yielding one entry per CDR3 protein. In the table there are tens of thousands of distinct CDR3 sequences, about 10% of which are singletons. Sample: whole blood. The receptors come from an adult who was a healthcare worker with PCR-confirmed SARS-CoV-2 infection or an uninfected control (not recorded which).

This clonotype was detected a few times. V usage is TRBV29-1 and J usage is TRBJ1-4; D remains ambiguous. Germline CDR1 and CDR2: SQVTM and ANQGSEA. The V and J ends lost 0 bases and 8 bases respectively, with 13 bases between them. The CDR3 has 14 amino acids. The CDR3 sequence: CSVEDHGDYEKLFF. The CDR3, as DNA: TGCAGCGTTGAAGATCATGGGGATTACGAAAAACTGTTTTTT.

The sample holds many counts of this clonotype. The rearrangement uses TRBV2 and TRBJ2-1; the match to TRBD2 covers 8 bases. The CDR3 length is 15 residues. Trimming took 3 bases from V and 7 from J; bases not matched to a gene: 8. Germline loops: CDR1 SNHLY, CDR2 FYNNEI. In nucleotides, the CDR3 is TGTGCCAGCAGTGACGCGGGAGGCCTAGTTAATGAGCAGTTCTTC. Translating gives CASSDAGGLVNEQFF. Complete variable domain (other parts from reference TRBV2 and TRBJ2-1): EPEVTQTPSHQVTQMGQEVILRCVPISNHLYFYWYRQILGQKVEFLVSFYNNEISEKSEIFDDQFSVERPDGSNFTLKIRSTKLEDSAMYFCASSDAGGLVNEQFFGPGTRLTVL.

The chain recombines TRBV29-1 with TRBJ2-4; TRBD2 agrees at 11 bases. The germline V gene encodes CDR1 SQVTM and CDR2 ANQGSEA. This CDR3 is 15 amino acids long. Trimming cost V 6 bases and J 4 bases; bases outside gene matches: 8. CDR3 sequence reads: CSVKLAGVWKNIQYF. The CDR3 coding sequence is TGCAGCGTAAAACTAGCGGGAGTTTGGAAAAACATTCAGTACTTC.

This clonotype occurred a few times. The CDR3 bases are TGTGCCAGCAGTAAACCAGGGGGTCCGGAGACCCAGTACTTC. It encodes CASSKPGGPETQYF. The J gene is TRBJ2-5, the V gene TRBV6-2 or TRBV6-3; 7 bases fit TRBD1. CDR1 and CDR2 from the germline V gene are MNHEY and SVGEGT. The CDR3 is 14 residues long. The ends lost 5 bases at V and 5 bases at J; junction bases unmatched: 8.

This clonotype was seen ten or more times. The V gene is TRBV12-3 or TRBV12-4, the J gene TRBJ2-1; D perhaps matches TRBD1 (5 bases). V shed 5 bases and J shed 6 bases, with 17 bases lying between them. CDR3 size: 15 residues. The CDR3 sequence is CASSPGHKGPNEQFF. DNA for the CDR3: TGTGCCAGCAGTCCCGGACATAAAGGGCCCAATGAGCAGTTCTTC.

In this sample, this clonotype turned up many times. This chain connects TRBV7-9 to TRBJ1-2; D is undetermined. CDR1 is SEHNR, CDR2 FQNEAQ, per germline (reference sequence). Trimming took 4 bases from V and 2 from J, leaving 11 bases between them. The CDR3 sequence is 14 residues long. The CDR3 loop is CASSSVQFNYGYTF. In DNA form, the CDR3 reads TGTGCCAGCAGCTCAGTACAGTTCAACTATGGCTACACCTTC.

There are many counts of this clonotype. This chain connects TRBV29-1 to TRBJ1-1, with D possibly being TRBD1 (6 bases). CDR1 and CDR2 from the germline V gene are SQVTM and ANQGSEA. The CDR3 runs to 13 residues. With 6 bases removed from V and 1 base from J, the gap between germline ends came to 12 bases. In DNA, the CDR3 is TGCAGCGTCCGGCAGGGGTCGAACACTGAAGCTTTCTTT. Residues: CSVRQGSNTEAFF.

This clonotype was detected ten times or more. The chain couples TRBV7-2 to TRBJ2-5; D gene uncertain. The CDR3 has 13 amino acids. With 0 bases removed from V and 5 bases from J, the gap between germline ends came to 7 bases. From germline, CDR1 is SGHTA and CDR2 FQGNSA. The CDR3 sequence: CASSLAGSETQYF. The CDR3 DNA reads as TGTGCCAGCAGCTTAGCTGGGTCGGAGACCCAGTACTTC. Full variable domain (missing parts from reference TRBV7-2 and TRBJ2-5): GAGVSQSPSNKVTEKGKDVELRCDPISGHTALYWYRQSLGQGLEFLIYFQGNSAPDKSGLPSDRFSAERTGGSVSTLTIQRTQQEDSAVYLCASSLAGSETQYFGPGTRLLVL.

This clonotype was seen more than once but under ten times. The chain links TRBV12-3 or TRBV12-4 to TRBJ1-1; TRBD1 matches 8 bases. The V gene end was trimmed by 8 bases and the J gene end by 0 bases; junction bases not matched to a gene: 5. The CDR3 is 14 amino acids. Here the CDR3 reads CASGGQVMNTEAFF. The CDR3 bases are TGTGCCAGCGGGGGACAGGTAATGAACACTGAAGCTTTCTTT.

V gene TRBV7-2 combines with J gene TRBJ2-5, with D uncertain. V dropped 5 bases and J dropped 5 bases, with 9 bases sitting between them. Per the germline V gene, CDR1 is SGHTA and CDR2 is FQGNSA. CDR3 length: 12 residues. The CDR3 DNA follows: TGTGCCAGCAGCCCGGGCACGGAGACCCAGTACTTC. Translating gives CASSPGTETQYF.

This clonotype has at least ten counts. The rearrangement joins TRBV6-2 or TRBV6-3 to TRBJ2-5, with 7 bases fitting TRBD2. With V trimmed by 0 bases and J by 1 base, 2 bases remained unmatched. The CDR3 covers 15 residues. The germline CDR1 and CDR2 sequences are MNHEY and SVGEGT. The CDR3, as DNA: TGTGCCAGCAGTTACTCGCCTAGCGGCCAAGAGACCCAGTACTTC. It yields the protein CASSYSPSGQETQYF.

This clonotype was counted many times. The gene calls are TRBV7-2 and TRBJ2-5, with 8 bases fitting TRBD2. This CDR3 has 16 residues. Germline values: CDR1 SGHTA, CDR2 FQGNSA. V was clipped by 1 base and J by 5 bases; unmatched bases: 9. The CDR3 region has the DNA TGTGCCAGCAGCTTAGTCAGCGGGAGCGGTCGCGAGACCCAGTACTTC. Residues: CASSLVSGSGRETQYF.

This clonotype appeared many times. The chain employs TRBV4-2 and TRBJ2-1; D is possibly TRBD2 (6 bases). Germline CDR1 LGHNA, CDR2 YNFKEQ. CDR3 size: 15 residues. Trimming pared 0 bases from V and 10 bases from J, leaving 16 bases between. CDR3 sequence: CASSQDRVTRDEQFF. The CDR3 DNA sequence: TGTGCCAGCAGCCAAGATCGAGTGACTAGAGACGAGCAGTTCTTC.

In this sample, this clonotype turned up a few times. V gene TRBV7-2 combines with J gene TRBJ2-3, with D possibly being TRBD1 (5 bases). Deletions cut 0 bases from V and 5 bases from J, with 9 bases between. Germline CDR1 and CDR2: SGHTA and FQGNSA. This CDR3 contains 14 residues. CDR3 sequence: CASSLATGIDTQYF. CDR3 DNA sequence: TGTGCCAGCAGCTTAGCAACAGGAATAGATACGCAGTATTTT.

Remarks on this clonotype: A much larger clonotype is one base distant, so this may be a read error. The chain links TRBV7-6 to TRBJ2-3; D might be TRBD1 or TRBD2, each matching 5 bases. Trimming removed 1 base from V and 10 bases from J, with 21 bases in between. The CDR3 extends over 16 amino acids. Germline-derived CDR1 and CDR2 are SGHVS and FNYEAQ. Here the CDR3 DNA reads TGTGCCAGCAGCTTAGAGCAGGGTACTAGTAGGAAGGCGCAGTATTTT. It translates to CASSLEQGTSRKAQYF. Full variable domain (rest looked up from reference TRBV7-6 and TRBJ2-3): GAGVSQSPRYKVTKRGQDVALRCDPISGHVSLYWYRQALGQGPEFLTYFNYEAQQDKSGLPNDRFSAERPEGSISTLTIQRTEQRDSAMYRCASSLEQGTSRKAQYFGPGTRLTVL.

This clonotype was seen many times. The J gene is TRBJ2-3, the V gene TRBV19; the D gene is possibly TRBD2 (6 bases). V dropped 3 bases and J dropped 0 bases, with 16 bases sitting between them. The germline gives CDR1 LNHDA, CDR2 SQIVND (reference sequence). The CDR3 has 17 residues. The CDR3 loop reads CASSIRRLAFSTDTQYF. Written as DNA, the CDR3 is TGTGCCAGTAGTATCCGCCGGCTAGCGTTCAGCACAGATACGCAGTATTTT.

In this sample, this clonotype turned up many times. DNA of the CDR3: TGTGCCAGCACCCTCTCAGGGGGCCTTTCCTACGAGCAGTACTTC. Encoded protein: CASTLSGGLSYEQYF. The chain uses TRBV12-3 or TRBV12-4 and TRBJ2-7; 8 nucleotides match TRBD1. The V gene end was trimmed by 7 bases and the J gene end by 1 base; junction bases not matched to a gene: 9. The CDR3 contains 15 residues.

The table lists this clonotype with many counts. This chain connects TRBV7-6 to TRBJ2-7, with 8 bases matching TRBD1. Trimming at V came to 4 bases and at J to 4 bases, leaving 3 bases not matched to a gene. Germline-derived CDR1 and CDR2 are SGHVS and FNYEAQ. This CDR3 has 13 amino acids. The CDR3 region is CASSYQGAYEQYF. CDR3 DNA: TGTGCCAGCAGCTATCAGGGGGCGTACGAGCAGTACTTC.

The V and J genes are TRBV27 and TRBJ2-7, with TRBD2 identical over 8 bases. The V segment lost 7 bases and the J segment 5 bases; nucleotides outside the gene matches: 13. CDR1 and CDR2 from the germline V gene are MNHEY and SMNVEV (reference sequence). The CDR3 loop spans 15 amino acids. The CDR3 coding sequence is TGTGCCAGCACCGCGCCGAGCGGGAGTACCGACGAGCAGTACTTC. Protein: CASTAPSGSTDEQYF.

This clonotype was seen repeatedly, ten times or more. The chain couples TRBV7-8 to TRBJ2-7; the match to TRBD2 covers 9 bases. This CDR3 has 19 amino acids. Germline lookup yields CDR1 SGHVS and CDR2 FQNEAQ. The junction had 19 bases not matched to a gene; V was cut back by 5 bases and J by 2 bases. The CDR3 sequence is CASSARGSGSIIEPYEQYF. The CDR3 DNA reads TGTGCCAGCAGCGCTAGGGGTAGCGGGAGCATCATCGAACCCTACGAGCAGTACTTC.

This clonotype was seen a handful of times. This sequence joins TRBV9 and TRBJ2-1; 10 bases are shared with TRBD2. CDR3 size: 15 residues. The V and J ends lost 0 bases and 7 bases, in that order; junction bases with no gene match: 4. Germline assignment: CDR1 SGDLS and CDR2 YYNGEE. The CDR3 coding sequence is TGTGCCAGCAGCGTAGATACTAGCGGGATAAATGAGCAGTTCTTC. Amino acid sequence: CASSVDTSGINEQFF.

The chain carries TRBV7-9 and TRBJ2-1; 10 bases are a match to TRBD2. The germline V gene encodes CDR1 SEHNR and CDR2 FQNEAQ (reference sequence). After removal of 5 bases from V and 9 bases from J, the junction contained 7 bases not matched to a gene. The CDR3 consists of 14 residues. The CDR3 DNA follows: TGTGCCAGCAGCCCTCCTAGCGGGAGACGTGAGCAGTTCTTC. It codes for CASSPPSGRREQFF. Supplemented by reference TRBV7-9 and TRBJ2-1, the full variable domain reads DTGVSQNPRHKITKRGQNVTFRCDPISEHNRLYWYRQTLGQGPEFLTYFQNEAQLEKSRLLSDRFSAERPKGSFSTLEIQRTEQGDSAMYLCASSPPSGRREQFFGPGTRLTVL.

In its sample, this clonotype was seen a few times. The rearrangement uses TRBV20-1 and TRBJ2-1; 10 nucleotides line up with TRBD2. The CDR3 contains 14 residues. CDR1 is DFQATT, CDR2 SNEGSKA, per germline (reference sequence). V lost 4 bases, J lost 10 bases, and 10 bases stayed unmatched. CDR3 sequence reads: CSATSSGRIREQFF. DNA for the CDR3: TGCAGTGCTACTTCTAGCGGGAGAATAAGGGAGCAGTTCTTC.

The table lists this clonotype with many counts. Germline is not matched at one junction end, which may reflect a read error. V is TRBV11-2 and J is TRBJ1-1; D remains ambiguous. CDR3 length: 14 residues. Germline CDR1 SGHAT, CDR2 FQNNGV. The CDR3 protein is CASSFGQMNTEVFF. The CDR3 bases are TGTGCCAGCAGCTTCGGGCAGATGAACACTGAAGTTTTCTTT.

There are many counts of this clonotype. The DNA for the CDR3 is TGTGCCAGCAGTTACTCAATGGGGATGGGCACTGAAGCTTTCTTT. It is translated as CASSYSMGMGTEAFF. The gene calls are TRBV6-5 and TRBJ1-1; D not certain. V dropped 0 bases and J dropped 4 bases, with 12 bases sitting between them. The V gene's germline CDR1 is MNHEY and CDR2 SVGAGI. The length of the CDR3 is 15 residues.